Below, 17 T cell receptor beta chains from the same sample are listed, as sequenced in a study of CD8+ T cells in alopecia areata. Extracted from the samples, RNA was reverse transcribed into cDNA to serve as the sequencing template. The assay was immunoSEQ multiplex PCR, and TCRdb's table has in-frame clones only and misses some. Counted here are about 97,000 clones, approximately 42% occurring once; the ten biggest clones make up 1.3%. Sequencing was carried out using CD4+ T cells sorted from blood. Every receptor here comes from a human donor with alopecia areata.

The gene calls are TRBV5-1 and TRBJ2-1; 7 positions agree with TRBD2. V gave up 0 bases and J gave up 2 bases; unmatched junction bases: 11. This CDR3 contains 18 residues. The germline V gene has CDR1 SGHRS and CDR2 YFSETQ. The CDR3 coding sequence is TGCGCCAGCAGCTTGGTTTCTAGCGGTCTGGCGGCCTACAATGAGCAGTTCTTC. Its protein product is CASSLVSSGLAAYNEQFF.

The chain couples TRBV28 to TRBJ2-7; 8 bases match TRBD2. Germline loops: CDR1 MDHEN, CDR2 SYDVKM. There are 16 residues in the CDR3. With V trimmed by 7 bases and J by 0 bases, 11 bases remained unmatched. CDR3 residues: CASTASGGASSYEQYF. CDR3 sequence (DNA): TGTGCCAGCACCGCCTCCGGGGGGGCAAGCTCCTACGAGCAGTACTTC. Drawing the rest from reference TRBV28 and TRBJ2-7, the complete variable domain is DVKVTQSSRYLVKRTGEKVFLECVQDMDHENMFWYRQDPGLGLRLIYFSYDVKMKEKGDIPEGYSVSREKKERFSLILESASTNQTSMYLCASTASGGASSYEQYFGPGTRLTVT.

The chain couples TRBV15 to TRBJ1-2, with D uncertain. The V end lost 6 bases, the J end lost 4 bases, and 12 bases lay between the germline ends. Germline-derived CDR1 and CDR2 are LNHNV and YYDKDF (reference sequence). The CDR3 has 13 amino acids. The CDR3, as DNA: TGTGCCACCAGTCAGGCACTCAGCTATGGCTACACCTTC. It specifies CATSQALSYGYTF.

The rearrangement joins TRBV12-5 to TRBJ2-1; 16 nucleotides match TRBD2. In germline, CDR1 is LGHNT, CDR2 FRNRAP. The CDR3 is made up of 16 amino acids. The ends lost 5 bases at V and 9 bases at J; junction bases unmatched: 7. The CDR3 here is CASGKGLAGGLGEQFF. Written as DNA, the CDR3 is TGTGCTAGTGGTAAGGGACTAGCGGGGGGGCTTGGTGAGCAGTTCTTC.

This clone was counted a few times. CDR3 sequence: CASRSTGGTDTQYF. The CDR3 DNA sequence: TGCGCCAGCAGGTCAACAGGGGGCACAGATACGCAGTATTTT. The V call is TRBV5-1, the J call TRBJ2-3; TRBD1 aligns across 7 bases. With V trimmed by 5 bases and J by 1 base, 4 bases remained unmatched. Germline V gene lookup returns CDR1 SGHRS and CDR2 YFSETQ. The CDR3 extends over 14 amino acids.

The chain carries TRBV30 and TRBJ1-5; possible D gene TRBD1, 6 bases. CDR3 length equals 16 residues. Deletions cut 2 bases from V and 5 bases from J, with 19 bases between. Germline CDR1 GTSNPN, CDR2 SVGIG (reference sequence). The CDR3 DNA is TGTGCCTGGAGTTCTTCCAGGGGCAGGTACGATCAGCCCCAGCATTTT. It yields the protein CAWSSSRGRYDQPQHF.

This chain uses TRBV30 with TRBJ2-3; TRBD2 agrees at 10 bases. The trim removed 8 bases at V and 4 bases at J, leaving 6 bases unmatched. CDR3 size: 13 residues. CDR1 and CDR2 (germline): GTSNPN, SVGIG (reference sequence). CDR3 sequence: CAGNLAGADTQYF. For the CDR3, the DNA is TGTGCCGGGAACCTAGCGGGGGCAGATACGCAGTATTTT.

This sequence joins TRBV5-1 and TRBJ1-1; D unclear. CDR3 length equals 14 residues. From germline, CDR1 is SGHRS and CDR2 YFSETQ. The V and J ends lost 4 bases and 1 base respectively, with 11 bases between them. The CDR3 reads CASSPWTENTEAFF. CDR3 bases: TGCGCCAGCAGCCCGTGGACGGAGAACACTGAAGCTTTCTTT.

The chain uses TRBV4-1 and TRBJ2-1; the D gene is possibly TRBD2 (6 bases). Trimming pared 3 bases from V and 0 bases from J, leaving 12 bases between. The CDR3 is 16 residues long. Germline assignment: CDR1 MGHRA and CDR2 YSYEKL. The CDR3 sequence is CASSQGDSLSYNEQFF. Here the CDR3 DNA reads TGCGCCAGCAGCCAGGGGGACTCCCTCTCCTACAATGAGCAGTTCTTC.

The rearrangement uses TRBV5-1 and TRBJ2-3; D may match TRBD1 or TRBD2 (5 bases each). The V and J ends lost 2 bases and 1 base respectively, with 14 bases between them. CDR1 SGHRS and CDR2 YFSETQ come from the germline V gene. The CDR3 is 16 residues long. CDR3 coding DNA: TGCGCCAGCAGCTTCCGAAGGGGACGGGGCACAGATACGCAGTATTTT. This sequence encodes CASSFRRGRGTDTQYF.

The chain couples TRBV7-8 to TRBJ2-7; no firm D call. Trimming took 5 bases from V and 6 from J, leaving 23 bases between them. CDR1 and CDR2 from the germline V gene are SGHVS and FQNEAQ. This CDR3 comprises 16 residues. CDR3 loop: CASSSLDVAYRSEQYF. The CDR3 bases are TGTGCCAGCAGCAGCTTAGATGTGGCTTATCGCTCCGAGCAGTACTTC.

The CDR3: CASGSVLNTEAFF. Here the CDR3 DNA reads TGTGCCAGCGGATCCGTTTTGAACACTGAAGCTTTCTTT. V is TRBV2 and J is TRBJ1-1; no clear D gene. This CDR3 contains 13 residues. Between the trimmed V and J ends, which lost 8 bases and 0 bases, there was a span of 10 bases. Germline V gene sequence: CDR1 SNHLY, CDR2 FYNNEI.

This chain connects TRBV29-1 to TRBJ1-1; 8 positions match TRBD1. CDR1 and CDR2 from the germline V gene are SQVTM and ANQGSEA. V trimming: 7 bases; J trimming: 0 bases; junction bases outside the gene matches: 7. The CDR3 has 14 residues. This chain's CDR3 is CSGSRTGLNTEAFF. The CDR3 DNA follows: TGCAGCGGTTCCAGGACAGGGCTGAACACTGAAGCTTTCTTT.

V gene TRBV29-1 combines with J gene TRBJ1-2, with 10 bases aligning to TRBD1. The V segment lost 1 base and the J segment 7 bases; nucleotides outside the gene matches: 6. Germline V CDR1 and CDR2: SQVTM, ANQGSEA. There are 14 residues in the CDR3. CDR3 loop: CSVEVDRGLGGYTF. The CDR3, as DNA: TGCAGCGTTGAAGTAGACAGGGGGCTTGGTGGCTACACCTTC.

This clone was counted between two and nine times. The V call is TRBV6-1, the J call TRBJ2-3; unclear D gene. This CDR3 comprises 14 residues. Germline V lookup: CDR1 MNHNS, CDR2 SASEGT. Trimming shortened V by 2 bases and J by 0 bases, and 6 bases separated the two germline ends. CDR3: CASSEQLSTDTQYF. The CDR3 nucleotides read TGTGCCAGCAGTGAACAGCTCAGCACAGATACGCAGTATTTT.

V and J are TRBV30 and TRBJ1-2; D gene uncertain. Trimming removed 4 bases from V and 4 bases from J, with 10 bases in between. The length of the CDR3 is 12 residues. Per the germline V gene, CDR1 is GTSNPN and CDR2 is SVGIG (reference sequence). CDR3 loop: CAWTISGYGYTF. The CDR3 DNA follows: TGTGCCTGGACAATATCCGGCTATGGCTACACCTTC. Using reference TRBV30 and TRBJ1-2 for the parts outside the CDR3, the full variable domain is SQTIHQWPATLVQPVGSPLSLECTVEGTSNPNLYWYRQAAGRGLQLLFYSVGIGQISSEVPQNLSASRPQDRQFILSSKKLLLSDSGFYLCAWTISGYGYTFGSGTRLTVV.

V is TRBV27 and J is TRBJ1-1; D is ambiguous. V gave up 3 bases and J gave up 4 bases, with 9 bases separating them. Germline assignment: CDR1 MNHEY and CDR2 SMNVEV (reference sequence). The CDR3 runs to 13 residues. The CDR3 spells CASSLRVSTEAFF. In nucleotides, the CDR3 is TGTGCCAGCAGTTTGCGGGTGAGCACTGAAGCTTTCTTT.